The entry below gives a single T cell receptor beta chain sequence along with its context. The protocol was immunoSEQ multiplex PCR, while the TCRdb copy is restricted to in-frame clones and leaves out a portion. The sample gives some 300,000 clones, about 90% of which show up once; more than 0.8% is in the top ten. This specimen belongs to a study of blood T cell repertoires in COVID-19. V shed 10 bases and J 2 bases; nucleotides not matched to a gene: 6. The CDR3 contains 13 residues. Germline lookup yields CDR1 MDHEN and CDR2 SYDVKM. The V gene is TRBV28, the J gene TRBJ2-7, with 9 bases matching TRBD1. The sequence came from a woman aged 30 to 39 who had recovered from COVID-19. Material for sequencing was PBMCs or T cells enriched from blood (not recorded which). The CDR3 DNA reads as TGTGCCATCAATGGGGACAGGGCCTACGAGCAGTACTTC. Translated, it gives CAINGDRAYEQYF. Filled out from reference TRBV28 and TRBJ2-7, the complete variable domain reads DVKVTQSSRYLVKRTGEKVFLECVQDMDHENMFWYRQDPGLGLRLIYFSYDVKMKEKGDIPEGYSVSREKKERFSLILESASTNQTSMYLCAINGDRAYEQYFGPGTRLTVT.